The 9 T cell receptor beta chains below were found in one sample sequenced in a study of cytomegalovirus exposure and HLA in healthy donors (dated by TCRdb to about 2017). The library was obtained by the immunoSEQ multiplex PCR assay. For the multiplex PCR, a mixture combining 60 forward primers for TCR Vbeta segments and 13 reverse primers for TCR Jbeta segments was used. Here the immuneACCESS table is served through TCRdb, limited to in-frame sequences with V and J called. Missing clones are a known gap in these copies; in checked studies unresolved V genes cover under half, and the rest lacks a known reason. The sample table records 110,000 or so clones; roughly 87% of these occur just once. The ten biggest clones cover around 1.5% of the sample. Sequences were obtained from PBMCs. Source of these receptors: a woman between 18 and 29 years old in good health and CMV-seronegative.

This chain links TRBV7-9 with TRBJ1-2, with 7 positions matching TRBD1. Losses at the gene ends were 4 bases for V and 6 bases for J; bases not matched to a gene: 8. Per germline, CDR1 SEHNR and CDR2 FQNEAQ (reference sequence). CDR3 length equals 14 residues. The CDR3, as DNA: TGTGCCAGCAGCTCGTCCGGGACAGAGCATGGCTACACCTTC. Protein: CASSSSGTEHGYTF.

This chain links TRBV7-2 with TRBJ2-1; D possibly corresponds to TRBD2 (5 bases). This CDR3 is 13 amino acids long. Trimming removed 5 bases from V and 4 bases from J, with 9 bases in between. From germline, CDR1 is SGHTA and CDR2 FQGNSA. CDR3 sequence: CASSRTGYNEQFF. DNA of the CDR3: TGTGCCAGCAGCAGGACTGGTTACAATGAGCAGTTCTTC.

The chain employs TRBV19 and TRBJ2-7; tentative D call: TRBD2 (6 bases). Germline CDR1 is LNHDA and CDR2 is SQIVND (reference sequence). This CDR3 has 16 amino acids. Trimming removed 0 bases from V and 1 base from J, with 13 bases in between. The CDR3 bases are TGTGCCAGTAGTATAGAGTACGGGGGTCAGTCCTACGAGCAGTACTTC. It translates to CASSIEYGGQSYEQYF. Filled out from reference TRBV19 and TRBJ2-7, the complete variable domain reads DGGITQSPKYLFRKEGQNVTLSCEQNLNHDAMYWYRQDPGQGLRLIYYSQIVNDFQKGDIAEGYSVSREKKESFPLTVTSAQKNPTAFYLCASSIEYGGQSYEQYFGPGTRLTVT.

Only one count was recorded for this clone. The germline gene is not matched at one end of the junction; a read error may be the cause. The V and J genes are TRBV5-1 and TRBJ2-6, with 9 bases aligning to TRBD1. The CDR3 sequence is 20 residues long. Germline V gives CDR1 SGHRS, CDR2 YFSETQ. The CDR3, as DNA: TGCGCCAGCAGCTTGACAACCCGGGACAGGGATGCCTCTGGGGCCAACGGCCTGACTTTC. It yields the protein CASSLTTRDRDASGANGLTF.

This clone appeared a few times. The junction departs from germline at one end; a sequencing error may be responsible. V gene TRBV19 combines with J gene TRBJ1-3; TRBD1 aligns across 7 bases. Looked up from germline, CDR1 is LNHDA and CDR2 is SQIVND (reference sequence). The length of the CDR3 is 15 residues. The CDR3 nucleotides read TGTGCCAGTAGTATGGCCTCGACAGGGAGGTACACCTACAATTTT. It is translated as CASSMASTGRYTYNF.

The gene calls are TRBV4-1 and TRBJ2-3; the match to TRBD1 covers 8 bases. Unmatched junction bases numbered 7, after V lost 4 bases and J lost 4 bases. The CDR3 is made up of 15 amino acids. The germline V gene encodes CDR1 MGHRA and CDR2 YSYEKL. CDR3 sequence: CASSLDRGTSDTQYF. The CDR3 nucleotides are TGCGCCAGCAGCCTAGACAGGGGCACTTCAGATACGCAGTATTTT.

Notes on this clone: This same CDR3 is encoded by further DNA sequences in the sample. CDR3 in DNA: TGTGCCAGCAGTTACTATGGCAGGGTGAACACTGAAGCTTTCTTT. Amino acids: CASSYYGRVNTEAFF. The rearrangement joins TRBV6-5 to TRBJ1-1; tentatively, D is TRBD1 (5 bases). This CDR3 region has 15 residues. CDR1 and CDR2 (germline): MNHEY, SVGAGI. With 1 base removed from V and 0 bases from J, the gap between germline ends came to 9 bases.

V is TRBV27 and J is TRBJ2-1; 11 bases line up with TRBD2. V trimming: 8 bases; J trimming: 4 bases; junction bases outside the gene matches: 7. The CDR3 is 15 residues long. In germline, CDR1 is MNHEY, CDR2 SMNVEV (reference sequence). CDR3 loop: CASGPGTSGYNEQFF. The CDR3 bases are TGTGCCAGCGGTCCTGGGACTAGCGGTTACAATGAGCAGTTCTTC.

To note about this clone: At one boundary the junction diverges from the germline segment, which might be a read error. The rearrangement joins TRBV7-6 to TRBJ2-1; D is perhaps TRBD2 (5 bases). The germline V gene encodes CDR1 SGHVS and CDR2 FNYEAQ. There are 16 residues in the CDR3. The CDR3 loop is CASSPYGENTGNGQFF. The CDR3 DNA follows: TGTGCCAGCAGCCCCTACGGGGAGAACACCGGGAATGGGCAGTTCTTC.